This T cell receptor (beta chain) comes out of a study of blood T cell repertoires in COVID-19. Study overall: The United States, Italy and Spain provided the acute and convalescent COVID-19 samples. PBMCs, B-cell-depleted T cells, or T cells provided the cDNA or gDNA that made up the material.

In the authors' workflow: Using reference gene primer amplification, nucleated cell counts were estimated. TCRdb's copy holds only in-frame clones and misses some; the assay was immunoSEQ multiplex PCR. The V and J calls and clone size are taken from that table; D and trimming were inferred from the DNA. Of around 180,000 clones in the sample, approximately 90% are singletons; the top ten hold 2.5% to 3.5%. The germline gives CDR1 MNHEY, CDR2 SMNVEV (reference sequence). The length of the CDR3 is 15 residues. V shed 4 bases and J 5 bases; nucleotides not matched to a gene: 7. This receptor was identified in a woman in her twenties or thirties with active or convalescent COVID-19. The sequenced sample consisted of peripheral blood. The chain has TRBV27 and TRBJ2-2, with 7 bases identical to TRBD2. In DNA form, the CDR3 reads TGTGCCAGCAGTTCCCCTTCGGGGGGAACCGGGGAGCTGTTTTTT. Translation gives CASSSPSGGTGELFF.